This entry is about one T cell receptor (beta chain). The table came from immunoSEQ multiplex PCR; TCRdb's copy has only in-frame clones and leaves some out. The table records around 1.6 million clones, approximately 98% of them present only once. The data belong to a study of shared clonotypes between healthy human individuals. CDR3 length: 15 residues. After removal of 7 bases from V and 4 bases from J, the junction contained 6 bases not matched to a gene. Per germline, CDR1 SGHAT and CDR2 FQNNGV. The J gene is TRBJ2-2, the V gene TRBV11-2; TRBD2 agrees at 10 bases. The sequenced sample consisted of naive CD4+ T cells sorted from blood. Described subset: CD45RA+ positively selected. The sequence was obtained from a young man in good health. For the CDR3, the DNA is TGTGCCAGCAAAGAGCGGGAGGGCTTCACCGGGGAGCTGTTTTTT. It codes for CASKEREGFTGELFF.